One TCR beta chain is described in this entry. No antigen is known for it. Germline lookup yields CDR1 SGHRS and CDR2 YFSETQ. V dropped 4 bases and J dropped 4 bases, with 17 bases sitting between them. CDR3 size: 16 residues. This specimen belongs to a study of T cells after yellow fever vaccination. Study-wide points: Researchers noted that a small share of clonotypes showed up in both CD4 and CD8 compartments. Once the booster was given, most primary-vaccination clones reappeared, at over 95% for CD4 and 88% for CD8. Weaker, the secondary response peaked sooner, at day 5 versus 15.

Generation of TCR cDNA used 5'RACE template switching (which added a universal primer site and UMIs). TCRdb re-called the 5' RACE reads through MiXCR, storing one row per CDR3 protein. The table records about 300,000 distinct CDR3 sequences, 8.7% of them present only once. The chain is built from TRBV5-1 and TRBJ2-2; D may be TRBD1 (6 bases). Sample: CD4+ T cells sorted from PBMCs, taken 5 days after the yellow fever booster vaccination. The TCR sequence derives from a man aged 18 to 29 who received the YFV17D yellow fever vaccine. CDR3 bases: TGCGCCAGCAGCCTTCAGACAGGCACCGTCACCGGGGAGCTGTTTTTT. It yields the protein CASSLQTGTVTGELFF.